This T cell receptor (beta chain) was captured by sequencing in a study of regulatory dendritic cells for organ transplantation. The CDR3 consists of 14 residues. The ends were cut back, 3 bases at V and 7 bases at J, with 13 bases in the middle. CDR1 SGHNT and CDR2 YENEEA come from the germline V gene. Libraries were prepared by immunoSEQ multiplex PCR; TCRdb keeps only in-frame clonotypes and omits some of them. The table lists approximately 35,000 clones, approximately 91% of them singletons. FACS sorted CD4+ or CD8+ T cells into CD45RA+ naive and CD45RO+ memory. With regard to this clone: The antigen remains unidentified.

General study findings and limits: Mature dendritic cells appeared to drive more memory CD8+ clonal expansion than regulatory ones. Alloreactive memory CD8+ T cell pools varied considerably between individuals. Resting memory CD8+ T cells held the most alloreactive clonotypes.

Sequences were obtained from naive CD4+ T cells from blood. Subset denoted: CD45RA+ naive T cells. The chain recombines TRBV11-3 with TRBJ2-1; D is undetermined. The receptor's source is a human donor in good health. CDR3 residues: CASSFSSPPNEQFF. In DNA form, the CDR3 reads TGTGCCAGCAGCTTTAGCTCGCCGCCTAATGAGCAGTTCTTC.